The 20 T cell receptor beta chains below all came from one sample that was sequenced in a study of T cell responses to AZD1222 COVID-19 vaccine (dated by TCRdb to the early 2020s). Read against the paper, the sample's time point label means: baseline before first vaccination. Explained via the paper, the treatment or condition label denotes: meningococcal conjugate vaccine given as trial control. Libraries were built with the immunoSEQ multiplex PCR assay. The source is immuneACCESS, and TCRdb retained only in-frame sequences with V and J called. Part of the clones is not carried over; for the studies checked, unresolved V genes explain less than half of this, and the remainder is unexplained. For this sample the table gives approximately 99,000 clones, of which roughly 89% were detected only once. The ten biggest clones cover approximately 3.1% of the sample. This specimen was peripheral blood, taken on day 0 of MenACWY control vaccination. The source is an adult in good health.

The rearrangement uses TRBV6-6 and TRBJ2-1, with TRBD1 as a possible D gene (6 bases). Germline V gene lookup returns CDR1 MNHNY and CDR2 SVGAGI (reference sequence). The CDR3 is 15 residues long. With 4 bases removed from V and 4 bases from J, the gap between germline ends came to 14 bases. The CDR3 region has the DNA TGTGCCAGCAGTTCGACCCCAGGACAGTACAATGAGCAGTTCTTC. This translates into CASSSTPGQYNEQFF.

This chain uses TRBV9 with TRBJ1-5; D is possibly TRBD1 (5 bases). Germline values: CDR1 SGDLS, CDR2 YYNGEE. This CDR3 is built from 13 residues. Deletions cut 0 bases from V and 7 bases from J, with 8 bases between. For the CDR3, the DNA is TGTGCCAGCAGCGTAGCTGGGGGGCAGCCCCAGCATTTT. Protein sequence: CASSVAGGQPQHF. Full variable domain (rest looked up from reference TRBV9 and TRBJ1-5): DSGVTQTPKHLITATGQRVTLRCSPRSGDLSVYWYQQSLDQGLQFLIQYYNGEERAKGNILERFSAQQFPDLHSELNLSSLELGDSALYFCASSVAGGQPQHFGDGTRLSIL.

In nucleotides, the CDR3 is TGTGCCAGCAGTTACTCGCCCCGGAATGAGCAGTTCTTC. Protein sequence: CASSYSPRNEQFF. The chain links TRBV6-5 to TRBJ2-1; D remains ambiguous. Germline V lookup: CDR1 MNHEY, CDR2 SVGAGI. The V and J ends lost 0 bases and 7 bases respectively, with 7 bases between them. This CDR3 region has 13 residues.

For the CDR3, the DNA is TGTGCCAGCAGTTTGGGCAGCCCCTACGAGCAGTACTTC. This sequence encodes CASSLGSPYEQYF. This chain uses TRBV28 with TRBJ2-7; D unresolved. The V gene lost 3 bases and the J gene lost 2 bases, with 8 bases spanning the gap. Germline values: CDR1 MDHEN, CDR2 SYDVKM. The CDR3 covers 13 residues.

This chain uses TRBV28 with TRBJ1-2, with D unresolved. The germline V and J ends were trimmed by 5 bases and 2 bases, with 9 bases remaining between them. The CDR3 contains 13 residues. The germline V gene has CDR1 MDHEN and CDR2 SYDVKM. Written as DNA, the CDR3 is TGTGCCAGCAGTCAATGGCCCAACTATGGCTACACCTTC. The encoded protein is CASSQWPNYGYTF.

The CDR3 DNA follows: TGTGCCAGCAGGTCCCCCCCGACAGGGGGCGGCTACACCTTC. It is translated as CASRSPPTGGGYTF. V and J are TRBV28 and TRBJ1-2, with 10 positions matching TRBD1. V shed 6 bases and J 8 bases; nucleotides not matched to a gene: 9. Germline CDR1 and CDR2: MDHEN and SYDVKM. This CDR3 is 14 amino acids long.

The V call is TRBV7-2, the J call TRBJ1-2, with TRBD1 matching over 9 bases. The CDR3 sequence is 16 residues long. The germline V gene encodes CDR1 SGHTA and CDR2 FQGNSA. J gave up 6 bases and V 1 base, and 9 bases lay outside the gene matches. The CDR3 DNA follows: TGTGCCAGCAGCTTAGGCCGGGACAGGGTTTATCATGGCTACACCTTC. Translated: CASSLGRDRVYHGYTF.

The chain recombines TRBV7-6 with TRBJ2-7; possibly TRBD1 for D (5 bases). V lost 5 bases and J lost 0, with 14 bases in between. Germline V gives CDR1 SGHVS, CDR2 FNYEAQ. The CDR3 consists of 15 residues. As DNA, the CDR3 is TGTGCCAGCAGCCTCGAGGACACAAGCTCCTACGAGCAGTACTTC. It yields the protein CASSLEDTSSYEQYF.

V and J are TRBV12-3 or TRBV12-4 and TRBJ1-5; unclear D gene. V was shortened by 6 bases and J by 3 bases, with 6 bases between the two germline ends. CDR3 size: 12 residues. For the CDR3, the DNA is TGTGCCAGCAGGGGATTCAATCAGCCCCAGCATTTT. Residues: CASRGFNQPQHF.

The gene calls are TRBV4-1 and TRBJ1-2, with D possibly TRBD1 on 6 matching bases. The CDR3 extends over 13 amino acids. In germline, CDR1 is MGHRA, CDR2 YSYEKL. V was shortened by 2 bases and J by 7 bases, with 11 bases between the two germline ends. The CDR3 here is CASSQYQGTGYTF. DNA for the CDR3: TGCGCCAGCAGCCAATATCAGGGGACTGGCTACACCTTC.

This clone was recorded once. The V gene is TRBV3-1 (or the pseudogene TRBV3-2), the J gene TRBJ1-6; maybe TRBD1 (5 bases). The CDR3 spans 12 residues. V was pared by 5 bases and J by 10 bases, with 9 bases between. The V gene's germline CDR1 is LGHDT and CDR2 YNNKEL (reference sequence). CDR3 DNA: TGTGCCAGCAGCTGGGGGGAATCACCCCTCCACTTT. Protein product: CASSWGESPLHF.

The chain carries TRBV5-1 and TRBJ2-5; 13 bases match TRBD2. V lost 4 bases to trimming and J lost 1 base; unmatched junction nucleotides: 7. Germline lookup yields CDR1 SGHRS and CDR2 YFSETQ. The CDR3 has 17 amino acids. The CDR3 sequence is CASSVRTSGGFQETQYF. The CDR3 DNA reads TGCGCCAGCAGCGTACGGACTAGCGGGGGTTTCCAAGAGACCCAGTACTTC.

The chain is built from TRBV6-2 or TRBV6-3 and TRBJ2-1; unclear D gene. In germline, CDR1 is MNHEY, CDR2 SVGEGT. The ends were cut back, 0 bases at V and 7 bases at J, with 16 bases in the middle. This CDR3 has 16 residues. CDR3 protein: CASSYSIRTGNNEQFF. For the CDR3, the DNA is TGTGCCAGCAGTTACTCGATACGGACCGGAAATAATGAGCAGTTCTTC.

This clone occurred once. This rearrangement joins TRBV21-1 to TRBJ2-1; the table assigns TRBD1, which was not confirmed against the DNA. TRBV21-1 is assigned pseudogene status. The CDR3 sequence is 17 residues long. CDR3 sequence: CASSIHGQGRVYNEQFF. CDR3 DNA: TGTGCCAGCAGCATTCACGGACAGGGGCGCGTATACAATGAGCAGTTCTTC.

The chain uses TRBV7-6 and TRBJ1-1; D gene ambiguous. Germline V lookup: CDR1 SGHVS, CDR2 FNYEAQ. Trimming cost V 1 base and J 1 base, with 22 bases left between them. This CDR3 has 19 residues. The CDR3 coding sequence is TGTGCCAGCAGCTTAGGCCCCGGACGGAACCGGAGGTCGAACACTGAAGCTTTCTTT. This encodes CASSLGPGRNRRSNTEAFF.

This clone was counted once. V is TRBV18 and J is TRBJ1-1; 9 bases align to TRBD1. The germline gives CDR1 KGHSH, CDR2 LQKENI. CDR3 size: 16 residues. V was pared by 3 bases and J by 1 base, with 6 bases of the junction left unmatched. DNA for the CDR3: TGTGCCAGCTCACCTCAACAGGGGGCTAGGAACACTGAAGCTTTCTTT. Translation: CASSPQQGARNTEAFF.

This clone was seen a few times. The rearrangement links TRBV5-1 to TRBJ1-1; 9 bases map to TRBD1. This CDR3 is 16 amino acids long. V lost 0 bases to trimming and J lost 2 bases; unmatched junction nucleotides: 5. CDR1 and CDR2 (germline): SGHRS, YFSETQ. The CDR3 sequence: CASSLGDRALNTEAFF. CDR3 bases: TGCGCCAGCAGCTTGGGGGACAGGGCCCTCAACACTGAAGCTTTCTTT.

This sequence joins TRBV12-3 or TRBV12-4 and TRBJ1-2, with D possibly being TRBD1 (6 bases). The V gene lost 8 bases and the J gene lost 3 bases, with 13 bases spanning the gap. This CDR3 comprises 13 residues. CDR3 residues: CASGTGADYGYTF. In nucleotides, the CDR3 is TGTGCCAGCGGAACGGGGGCCGACTATGGCTACACCTTC.

The chain is built from TRBV27 and TRBJ1-2; D perhaps matches TRBD1 (5 bases). The length of the CDR3 is 13 residues. With 5 bases removed from V and 8 bases from J, the gap between germline ends came to 15 bases. Germline V gives CDR1 MNHEY, CDR2 SMNVEV (reference sequence). CDR3 residues: CASSGGGTRGYTF. CDR3 nucleotides: TGTGCCAGCAGTGGGGGGGGAACTCGGGGCTACACCTTC.

This clone has just a few counts. The rearrangement uses TRBV19 and TRBJ1-1, with no clear D. Looked up from germline, CDR1 is LNHDA and CDR2 is SQIVND (reference sequence). The CDR3 length is 11 residues. Trimming removed 10 bases from V and 3 bases from J, with 9 bases in between. In DNA, the CDR3 is TGTGCCACCTTTTCTTACACTGAAGCTTTCTTT. Encoded protein: CATFSYTEAFF.